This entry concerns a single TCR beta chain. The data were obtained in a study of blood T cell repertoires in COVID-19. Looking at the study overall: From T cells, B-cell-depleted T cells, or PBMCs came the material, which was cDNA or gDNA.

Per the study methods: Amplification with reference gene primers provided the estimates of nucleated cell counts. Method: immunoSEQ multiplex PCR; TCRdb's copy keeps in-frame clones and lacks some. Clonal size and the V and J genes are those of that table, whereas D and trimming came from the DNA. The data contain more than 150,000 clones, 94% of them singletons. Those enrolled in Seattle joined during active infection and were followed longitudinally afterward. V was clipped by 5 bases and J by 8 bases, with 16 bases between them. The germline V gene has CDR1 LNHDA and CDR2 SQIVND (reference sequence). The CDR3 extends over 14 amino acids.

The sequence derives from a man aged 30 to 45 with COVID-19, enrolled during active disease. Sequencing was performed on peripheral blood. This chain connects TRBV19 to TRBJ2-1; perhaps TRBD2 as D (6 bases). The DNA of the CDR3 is TGTGCCAGTAGTGCCGGGACTTTGGGCGATGAGCAGTTCTTC. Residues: CASSAGTLGDEQFF.